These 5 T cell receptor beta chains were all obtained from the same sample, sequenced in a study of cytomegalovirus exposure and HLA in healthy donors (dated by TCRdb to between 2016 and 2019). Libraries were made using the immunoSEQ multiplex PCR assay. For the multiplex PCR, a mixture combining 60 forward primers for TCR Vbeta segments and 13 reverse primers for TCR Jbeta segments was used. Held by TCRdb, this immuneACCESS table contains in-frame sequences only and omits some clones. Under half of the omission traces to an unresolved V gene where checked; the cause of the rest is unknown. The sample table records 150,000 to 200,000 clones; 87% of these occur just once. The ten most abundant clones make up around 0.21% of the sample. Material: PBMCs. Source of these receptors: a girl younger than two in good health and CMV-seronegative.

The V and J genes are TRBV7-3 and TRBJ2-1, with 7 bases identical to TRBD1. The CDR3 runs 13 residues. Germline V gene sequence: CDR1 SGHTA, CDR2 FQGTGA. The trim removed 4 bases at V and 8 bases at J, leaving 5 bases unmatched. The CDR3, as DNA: TGTGCCAGCAGCTCTACAGGGGACCATGAGCAGTTCTTC. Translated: CASSSTGDHEQFF.

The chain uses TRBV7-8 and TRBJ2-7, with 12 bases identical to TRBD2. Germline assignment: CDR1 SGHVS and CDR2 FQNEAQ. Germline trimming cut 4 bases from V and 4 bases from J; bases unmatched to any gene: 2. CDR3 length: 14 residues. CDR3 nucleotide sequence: TGTGCCAGCAGCTGGACTAGCGGGGAATACGAGCAGTACTTC. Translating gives CASSWTSGEYEQYF.

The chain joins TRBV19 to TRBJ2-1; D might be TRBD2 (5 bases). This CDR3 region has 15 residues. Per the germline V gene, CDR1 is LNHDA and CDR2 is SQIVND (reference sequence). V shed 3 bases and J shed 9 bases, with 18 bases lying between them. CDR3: CASSIRSGDTVEQFF. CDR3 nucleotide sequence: TGTGCCAGTAGTATTAGAAGCGGAGATACGGTTGAGCAGTTCTTC.

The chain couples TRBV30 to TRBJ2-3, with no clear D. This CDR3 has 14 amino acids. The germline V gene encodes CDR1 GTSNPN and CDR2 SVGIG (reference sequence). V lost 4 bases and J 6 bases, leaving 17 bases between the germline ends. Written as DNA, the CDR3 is TGTGCCTGGACCCCCCAGTTGCTCTCCGATACGCAGTATTTT. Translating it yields CAWTPQLLSDTQYF.

This CDR3 is CASSLDRDNSPLHF. CDR3 sequence (DNA): TGTGCCAGCAGCTTGGACAGGGACAATTCACCCCTCCACTTT. This chain uses TRBV5-4 with TRBJ1-6, with D possibly TRBD1 on 6 matching bases. V was clipped by 0 bases and J by 7 bases, with 8 bases between them. This CDR3 has 14 amino acids. The germline gives CDR1 SGHNT, CDR2 YYREEE (reference sequence).